Detailed here is one T cell receptor beta chain. Its specificity is unknown. This specimen comes from a study of beta chain features in type 1 diabetes. Study-wide points: When Type 1 diabetes patients were examined, their TCRB CDR3s proved moderately but significantly shorter in all four CD4+ subsets.

There are 15 residues in the CDR3. V lost 3 bases and J lost 0, with 10 bases in between. Germline assignment: CDR1 SGDLS and CDR2 YYNGEE. Expressed TCRB transcripts were sequenced because the isolated RNA had all been reverse transcribed beforehand. Sequencing was performed with immunoSEQ multiplex PCR; in TCRdb, only in-frame clones are kept and a portion is missing. Of 500,000 to 800,000 clones in the sample, roughly 12% were seen once. This chain connects TRBV9 to TRBJ2-1; a possible D gene is TRBD1 (5 bases). Material for sequencing was naive CD4+ T cells from blood. This TCR came from a man younger than 45 with type 1 diabetes. As DNA, the CDR3 is TGTGCCAGCAGCGGGGTTGGGGCCTCCTACAATGAGCAGTTCTTC. It is translated as CASSGVGASYNEQFF.